These 4 T cell receptor beta chains came from one sample sequenced in a study of identical twins. TCRdb fed the 5' RACE reads into MiXCR, producing one record per CDR3 protein. This table has approximately 590,000 distinct CDR3 sequences, around a tenth appearing once. These data are also associated with another study on yellow fever vaccine responses in identical twins.

The sequencing sample was made of PBMCs. The receptors shown here come from a woman aged 18-29 years in good health.

This clonotype showed up just a few times. The V call is TRBV19, the J call TRBJ2-7; D is possibly TRBD2 (6 bases). Trimming pared 6 bases from V and 0 bases from J, leaving 18 bases between. Per the germline V gene, CDR1 is LNHDA and CDR2 is SQIVND (reference sequence). The CDR3 covers 16 residues. For the CDR3, the DNA is TGTGCCAGTAGCCCCTTTGGGGGAGGAACCTCCTACGAGCAGTACTTC. Translation: CASSPFGGGTSYEQYF.

The chain uses TRBV3-1 and TRBJ2-1; TRBD2 is a possible D gene (6 bases). The V gene's germline CDR1 is LGHDT and CDR2 YNNKEL (reference sequence). The CDR3 loop spans 16 amino acids. Trimming took off 1 base at V and 2 bases at J, with 12 bases between the two ends. The CDR3 nucleotides read TGTGCCAGCAGCCAAGGCTGGGAGGTCCCCTACAATGAGCAGTTCTTC. Translation: CASSQGWEVPYNEQFF.

The rearrangement joins TRBV2 to TRBJ1-5; 9 bases align to TRBD1. Losses at the gene ends were 4 bases for V and 7 bases for J; bases not matched to a gene: 2. The CDR3 has 13 residues. The germline V gene has CDR1 SNHLY and CDR2 FYNNEI. CDR3 bases: TGTGCCAGCAGTGGGGACAGGGCGCAGCCCCAGCATTTT. This encodes CASSGDRAQPQHF.

This clonotype was found many times. The rearrangement links TRBV3-1 to TRBJ2-7; D is possibly TRBD1 (5 bases). Germline V gene sequence: CDR1 LGHDT, CDR2 YNNKEL (reference sequence). The CDR3 is made up of 16 amino acids. The V end was cut by 1 base, the J end by 0 bases, with 13 bases between. CDR3 sequence (DNA): TGTGCCAGCAGCCAAGGAATTGACAGCAGCTCCTACGAGCAGTACTTC. As protein: CASSQGIDSSSYEQYF.